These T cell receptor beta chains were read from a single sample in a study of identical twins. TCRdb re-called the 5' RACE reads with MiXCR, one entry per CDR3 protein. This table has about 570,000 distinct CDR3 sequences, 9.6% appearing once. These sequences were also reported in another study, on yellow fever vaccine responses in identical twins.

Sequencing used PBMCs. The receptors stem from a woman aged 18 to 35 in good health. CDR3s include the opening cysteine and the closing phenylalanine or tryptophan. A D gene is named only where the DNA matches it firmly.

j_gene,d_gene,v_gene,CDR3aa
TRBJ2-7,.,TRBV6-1,CASSESRAGRPYEQYF
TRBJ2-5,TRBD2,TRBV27,CASSPAGEWGETQYF
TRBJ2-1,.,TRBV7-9,CASSLVRKFSYNEQFF
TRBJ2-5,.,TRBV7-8,CASSLVDFSGGDQETQYF
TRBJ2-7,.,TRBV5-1,CASSLTQGSDEQYF
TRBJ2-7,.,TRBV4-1,CASSQGATDYEQYF
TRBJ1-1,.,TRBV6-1,CASSEYVGETEAFF
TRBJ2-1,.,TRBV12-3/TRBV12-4,CASSLVGNEQFF
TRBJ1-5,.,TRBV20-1,CSARDRPSNYQPQHF
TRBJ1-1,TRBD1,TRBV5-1,CASSWAGGGDTEAFF
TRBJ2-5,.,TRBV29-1,CSVDRVQGQETQYF
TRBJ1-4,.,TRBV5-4,CASSLASSGTEKLFF
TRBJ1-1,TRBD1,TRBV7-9,CASSLGGQIEAFF
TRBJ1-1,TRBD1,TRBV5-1,CASSWTGQMNTEAFF
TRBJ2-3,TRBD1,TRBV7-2,CASSFPTGGTDTQYF
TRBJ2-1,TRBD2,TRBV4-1,CASSQDGSGRADNRFF
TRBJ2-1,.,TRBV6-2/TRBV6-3,CASSRSLGADNEQFF
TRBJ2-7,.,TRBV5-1,CASSLDRNYEQYF
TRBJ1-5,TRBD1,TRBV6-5,CASVKTQGSQPQHF
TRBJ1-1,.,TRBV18,CASSPLSPGHLSTEAFF
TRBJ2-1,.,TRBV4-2,CASSRLVNNEQFF
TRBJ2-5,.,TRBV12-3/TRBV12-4,CASTQGRETQYF
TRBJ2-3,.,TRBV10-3,CATQGDYYTDTQYF
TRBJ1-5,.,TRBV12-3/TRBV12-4,CASSLMVQENQPQHF
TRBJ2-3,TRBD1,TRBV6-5,CASSLGQGRDTQYF
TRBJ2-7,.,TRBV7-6,CASSHRPGSYEQYF
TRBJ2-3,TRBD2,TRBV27,CASSLLAGLAGEVDTQYF
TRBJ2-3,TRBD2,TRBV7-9,CASSLGGTSSDTQYF
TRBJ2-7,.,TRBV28,CASMRSPSSYEQYF
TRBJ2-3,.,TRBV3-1,CASSQDLAEKKYF
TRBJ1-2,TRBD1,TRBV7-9,CASSPTGTRYGYTF
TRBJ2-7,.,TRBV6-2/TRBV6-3,CASSDPEDPYEQYF
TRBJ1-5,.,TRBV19,CASSVRVIQPQHF
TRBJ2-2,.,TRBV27,CATRLTYRNTGELFF